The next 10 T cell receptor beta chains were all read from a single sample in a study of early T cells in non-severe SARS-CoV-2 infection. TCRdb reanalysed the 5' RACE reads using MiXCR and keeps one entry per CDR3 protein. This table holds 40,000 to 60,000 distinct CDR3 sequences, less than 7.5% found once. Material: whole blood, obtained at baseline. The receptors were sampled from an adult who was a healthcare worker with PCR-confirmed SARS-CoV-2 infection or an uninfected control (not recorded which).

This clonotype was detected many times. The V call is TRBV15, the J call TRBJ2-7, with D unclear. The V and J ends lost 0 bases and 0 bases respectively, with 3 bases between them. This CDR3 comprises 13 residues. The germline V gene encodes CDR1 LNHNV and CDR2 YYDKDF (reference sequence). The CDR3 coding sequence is TGTGCCACCAGCAGAGACCGCTCCTACGAGCAGTACTTC. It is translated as CATSRDRSYEQYF.

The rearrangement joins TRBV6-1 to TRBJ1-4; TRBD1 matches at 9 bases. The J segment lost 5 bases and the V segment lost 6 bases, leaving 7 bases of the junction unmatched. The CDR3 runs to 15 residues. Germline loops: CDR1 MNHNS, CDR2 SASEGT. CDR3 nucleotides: TGTGCCAGCAGCCCAACCGGGACAGGGAATGAAAAACTGTTTTTT. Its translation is CASSPTGTGNEKLFF.

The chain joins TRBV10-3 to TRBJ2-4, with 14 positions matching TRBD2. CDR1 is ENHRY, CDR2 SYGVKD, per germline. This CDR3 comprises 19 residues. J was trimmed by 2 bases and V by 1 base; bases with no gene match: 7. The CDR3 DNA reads TGTGCCATCAGTGAGTGGGGACTAGCGGGGGCGAAATCCAAAAACATTCAGTACTTC. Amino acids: CAISEWGLAGAKSKNIQYF.

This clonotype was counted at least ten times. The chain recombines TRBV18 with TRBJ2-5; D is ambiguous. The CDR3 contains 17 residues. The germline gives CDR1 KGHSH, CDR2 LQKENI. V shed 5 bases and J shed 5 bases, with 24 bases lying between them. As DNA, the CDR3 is TGTGCCAGCTCATCTTCGAATTTTTTCCTCGACGCCGAGACCCAGTACTTC. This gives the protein CASSSSNFFLDAETQYF.

CDR3 in amino acids: CASSLVGTVQETQYF. The CDR3 coding sequence is TGTGCCAGCAGCTTAGTTGGGACAGTACAAGAGACCCAGTACTTC. This sequence joins TRBV7-8 and TRBJ2-5; 7 nucleotides align to TRBD1. Germline CDR1 and CDR2: SGHVS and FQNEAQ. This CDR3 is 15 amino acids long. Unmatched junction bases numbered 4, after V lost 1 base and J lost 2 bases.

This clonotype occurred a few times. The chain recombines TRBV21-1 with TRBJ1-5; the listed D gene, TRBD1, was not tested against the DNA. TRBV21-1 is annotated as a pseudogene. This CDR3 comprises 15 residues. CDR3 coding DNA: TGTGCCAGCAGCAAGAACAGGGGGCAAGTCCAGCCCCAGCATTTT. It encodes CASSKNRGQVQPQHF.

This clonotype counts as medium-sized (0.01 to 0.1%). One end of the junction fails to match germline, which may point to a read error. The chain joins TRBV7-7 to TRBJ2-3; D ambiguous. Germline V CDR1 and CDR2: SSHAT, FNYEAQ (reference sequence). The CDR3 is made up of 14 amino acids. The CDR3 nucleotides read TGTGCTAGCAGCTTAACGCCCCGATTGGGTACGCAGTATTTT. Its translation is CASSLTPRLGTQYF.

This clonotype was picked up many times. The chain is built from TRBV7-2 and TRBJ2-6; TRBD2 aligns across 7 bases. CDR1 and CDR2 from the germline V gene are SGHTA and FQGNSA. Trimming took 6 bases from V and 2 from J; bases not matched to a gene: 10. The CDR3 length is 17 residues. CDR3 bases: TGTGCCAGCAGATCTTCCAGCGGGGTTGCTGGGGCCAACGTCCTGACTTTC. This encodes CASRSSSGVAGANVLTF.

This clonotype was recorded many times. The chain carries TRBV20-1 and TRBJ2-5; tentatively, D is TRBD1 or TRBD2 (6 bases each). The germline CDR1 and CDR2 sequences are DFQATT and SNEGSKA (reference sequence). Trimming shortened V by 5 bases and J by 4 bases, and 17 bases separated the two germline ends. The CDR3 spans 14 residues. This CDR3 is CSAQDRGGIETQYF. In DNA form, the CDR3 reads TGCAGTGCTCAGGACAGAGGAGGGATAGAGACCCAGTACTTC.

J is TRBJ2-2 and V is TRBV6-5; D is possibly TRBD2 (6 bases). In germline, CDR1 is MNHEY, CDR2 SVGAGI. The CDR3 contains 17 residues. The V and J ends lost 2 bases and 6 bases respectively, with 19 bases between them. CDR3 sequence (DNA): TGTGCCAGCAGTTACCTTCCCCCGGGGGATAGGTCCGGGGAGCTGTTTTTT. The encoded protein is CASSYLPPGDRSGELFF.